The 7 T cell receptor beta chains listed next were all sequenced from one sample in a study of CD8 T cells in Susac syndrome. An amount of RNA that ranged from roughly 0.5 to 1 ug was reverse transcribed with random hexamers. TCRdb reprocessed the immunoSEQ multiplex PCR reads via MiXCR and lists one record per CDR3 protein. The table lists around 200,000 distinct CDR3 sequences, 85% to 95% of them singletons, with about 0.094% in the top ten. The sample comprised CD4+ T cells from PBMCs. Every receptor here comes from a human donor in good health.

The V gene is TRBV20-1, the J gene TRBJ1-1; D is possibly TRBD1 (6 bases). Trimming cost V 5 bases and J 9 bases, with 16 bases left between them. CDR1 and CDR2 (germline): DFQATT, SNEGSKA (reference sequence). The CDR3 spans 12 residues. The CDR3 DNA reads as TGCAGTGCTGGACCAAGGACAGAAAAAGCTTTCTTT. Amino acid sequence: CSAGPRTEKAFF.

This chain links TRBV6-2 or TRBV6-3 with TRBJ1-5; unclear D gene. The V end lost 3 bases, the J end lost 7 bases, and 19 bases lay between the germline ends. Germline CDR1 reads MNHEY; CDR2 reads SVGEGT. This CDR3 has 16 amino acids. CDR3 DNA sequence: TGTGCCAGCAGTTATTTTAAGATGGCCGTCTTGCAGCCCCAGCATTTT. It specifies CASSYFKMAVLQPQHF.

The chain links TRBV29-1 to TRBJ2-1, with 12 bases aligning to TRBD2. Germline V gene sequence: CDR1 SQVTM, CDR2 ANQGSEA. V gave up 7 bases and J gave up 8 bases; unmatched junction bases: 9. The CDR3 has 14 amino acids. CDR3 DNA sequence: TGCAGCGCAAGACTAGCGGGAGTACCCGATGAGCAGTTCTTC. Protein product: CSARLAGVPDEQFF.

The CDR3 DNA reads as TGTGCCAGCAGCCAAGATGGCCAGCGGGATTCCTACAATGAGCAGTTCTTC. Amino acid sequence: CASSQDGQRDSYNEQFF. The chain is built from TRBV3-1 and TRBJ2-1; 7 nucleotides match TRBD2. Germline V gene sequence: CDR1 LGHDT, CDR2 YNNKEL (reference sequence). CDR3 length: 17 residues. With 0 bases clipped from V and 1 base from J, the junction kept 6 bases outside the gene matches.

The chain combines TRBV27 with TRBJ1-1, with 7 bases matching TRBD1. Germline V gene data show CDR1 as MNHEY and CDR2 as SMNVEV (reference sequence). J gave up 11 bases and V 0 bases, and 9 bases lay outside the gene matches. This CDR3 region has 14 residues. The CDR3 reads CASSLSGQVLRAFF. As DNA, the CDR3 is TGTGCCAGCAGTTTATCTGGACAGGTTCTGAGGGCTTTCTTT.

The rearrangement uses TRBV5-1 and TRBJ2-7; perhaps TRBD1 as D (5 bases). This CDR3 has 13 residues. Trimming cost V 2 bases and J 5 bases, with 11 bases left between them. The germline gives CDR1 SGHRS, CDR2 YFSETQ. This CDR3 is CASSFRQSDEQYF. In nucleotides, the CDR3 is TGCGCCAGCAGCTTTAGACAGTCAGACGAGCAGTACTTC. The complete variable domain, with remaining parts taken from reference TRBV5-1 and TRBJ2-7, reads KAGVTQTPRYLIKTRGQQVTLSCSPISGHRSVSWYQQTPGQGLQFLFEYFSETQRNKGNFPGRFSGRQFSNSRSEMNVSTLELGDSALYLCASSFRQSDEQYFGPGTRLTVT.

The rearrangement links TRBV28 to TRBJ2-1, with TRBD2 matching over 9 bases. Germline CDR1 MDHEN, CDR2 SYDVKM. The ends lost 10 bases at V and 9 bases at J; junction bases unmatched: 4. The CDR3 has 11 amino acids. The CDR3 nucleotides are TGTGCCACCTTAGCGGGAGTTGAGCAGTTCTTC. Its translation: CATLAGVEQFF.